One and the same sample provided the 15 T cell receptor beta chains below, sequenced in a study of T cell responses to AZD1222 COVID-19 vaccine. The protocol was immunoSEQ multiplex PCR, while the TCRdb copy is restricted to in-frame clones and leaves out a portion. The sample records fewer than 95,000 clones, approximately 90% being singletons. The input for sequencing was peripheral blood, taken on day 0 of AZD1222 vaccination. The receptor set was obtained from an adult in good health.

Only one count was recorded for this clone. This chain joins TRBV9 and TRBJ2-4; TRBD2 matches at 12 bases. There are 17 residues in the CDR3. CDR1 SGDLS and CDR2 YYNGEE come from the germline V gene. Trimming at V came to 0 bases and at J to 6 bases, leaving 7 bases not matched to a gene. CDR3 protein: CASSVELAGGGGNIQYF. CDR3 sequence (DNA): TGTGCCAGCAGCGTAGAACTAGCGGGAGGTGGTGGAAACATTCAGTACTTC.

CDR3 loop: CASSTGTSGANVLTF. The CDR3 DNA reads TGTGCCAGTAGCACCGGGACCTCTGGGGCCAACGTCCTGACTTTC. The J gene is TRBJ2-6, the V gene TRBV19; D may match TRBD1 or TRBD2 (5 bases each). The CDR3 is made up of 15 amino acids. In germline, CDR1 is LNHDA, CDR2 SQIVND (reference sequence). Trimming took 6 bases from V and 0 from J, leaving 9 bases between them.

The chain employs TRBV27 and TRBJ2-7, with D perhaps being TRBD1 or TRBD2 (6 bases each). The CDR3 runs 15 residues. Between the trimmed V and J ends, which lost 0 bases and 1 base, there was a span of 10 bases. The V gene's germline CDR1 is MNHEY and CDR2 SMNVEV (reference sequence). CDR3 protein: CASSLSGGGSYEQYF. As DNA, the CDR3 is TGTGCCAGCAGTTTATCGGGGGGCGGGTCCTACGAGCAGTACTTC.

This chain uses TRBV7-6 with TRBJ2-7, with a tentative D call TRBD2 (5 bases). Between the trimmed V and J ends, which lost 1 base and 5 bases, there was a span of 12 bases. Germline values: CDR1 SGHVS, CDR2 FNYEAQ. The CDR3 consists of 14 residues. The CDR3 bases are TGTGCCAGCAGCTTAGAGGAGGTCCGACACGAGCAGTACTTC. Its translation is CASSLEEVRHEQYF.

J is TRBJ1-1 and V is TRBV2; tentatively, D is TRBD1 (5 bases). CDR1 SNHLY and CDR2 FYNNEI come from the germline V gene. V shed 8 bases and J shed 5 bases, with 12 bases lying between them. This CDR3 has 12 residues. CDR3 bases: TGTGCCAGCCCGAGGGGAGTGACTGAAGCTTTCTTT. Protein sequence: CASPRGVTEAFF.

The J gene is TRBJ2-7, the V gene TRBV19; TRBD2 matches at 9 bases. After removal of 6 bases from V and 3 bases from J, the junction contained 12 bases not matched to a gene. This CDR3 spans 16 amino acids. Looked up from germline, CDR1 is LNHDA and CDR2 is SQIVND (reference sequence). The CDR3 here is CASSPRVLAGDYEQYF. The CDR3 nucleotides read TGTGCCAGTAGCCCCCGGGTTTTAGCGGGAGACTACGAGCAGTACTTC. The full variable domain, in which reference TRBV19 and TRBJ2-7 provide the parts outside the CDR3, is DGGITQSPKYLFRKEGQNVTLSCEQNLNHDAMYWYRQDPGQGLRLIYYSQIVNDFQKGDIAEGYSVSREKKESFPLTVTSAQKNPTAFYLCASSPRVLAGDYEQYFGPGTRLTVT.

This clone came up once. The CDR3 region has the DNA TGTGCCAGCAGTTTAGAGGGTTATGGCTACACCTTC. It specifies CASSLEGYGYTF. The chain joins TRBV12-3 or TRBV12-4 to TRBJ1-2; D remains unclear. Trimming pared 1 base from V and 5 bases from J, leaving 5 bases between. The CDR3 runs to 12 residues.

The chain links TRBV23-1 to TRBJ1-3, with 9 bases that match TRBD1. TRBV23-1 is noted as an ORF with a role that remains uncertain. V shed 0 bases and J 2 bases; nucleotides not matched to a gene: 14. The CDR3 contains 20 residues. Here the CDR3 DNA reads TGCGCCAGCAGTCAATCTGTTTCGAACAGGGGGCCATTACCTGGAAACACCATATATTTT. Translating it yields CASSQSVSNRGPLPGNTIYF.

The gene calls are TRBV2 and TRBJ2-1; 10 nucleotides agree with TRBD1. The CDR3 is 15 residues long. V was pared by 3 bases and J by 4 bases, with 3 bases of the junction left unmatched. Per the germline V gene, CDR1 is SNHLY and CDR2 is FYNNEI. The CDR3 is CASSDRQGAYNEQFF. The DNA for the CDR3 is TGTGCCAGCAGTGACCGACAGGGGGCTTACAATGAGCAGTTCTTC.

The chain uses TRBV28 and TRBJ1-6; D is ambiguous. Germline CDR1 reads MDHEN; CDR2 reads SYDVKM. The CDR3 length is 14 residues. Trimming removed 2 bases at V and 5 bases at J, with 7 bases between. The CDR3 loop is CASSLNSDNSPLHF. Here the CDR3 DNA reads TGTGCCAGCAGTTTAAACAGTGATAATTCACCCCTCCACTTT.

The CDR3 spells CASSHPRGRETQYF. The CDR3 DNA reads as TGTGCCAGCAGCCATCCGAGGGGCCGGGAGACCCAGTACTTC. This chain connects TRBV11-1 to TRBJ2-5; D assignment may be TRBD1 or TRBD2 (5 bases each). Germline CDR1 reads SGHAT; CDR2 reads FQDESV (reference sequence). With 5 bases removed from V and 5 bases from J, the gap between germline ends came to 15 bases. There are 14 residues in the CDR3.

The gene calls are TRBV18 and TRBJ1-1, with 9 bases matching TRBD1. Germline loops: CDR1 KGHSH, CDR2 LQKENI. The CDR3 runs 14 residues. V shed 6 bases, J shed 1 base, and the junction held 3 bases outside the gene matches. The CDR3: CASSLTGGNTEAFF. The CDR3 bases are TGTGCCAGCTCCTTGACAGGGGGGAACACTGAAGCTTTCTTT.

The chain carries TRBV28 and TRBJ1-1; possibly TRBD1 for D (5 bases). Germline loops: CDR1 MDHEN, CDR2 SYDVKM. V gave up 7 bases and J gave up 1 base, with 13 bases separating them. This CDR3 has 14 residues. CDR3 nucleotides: TGTGCCAGCATAGCGACAGCGAGGAACACTGAAGCTTTCTTT. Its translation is CASIATARNTEAFF. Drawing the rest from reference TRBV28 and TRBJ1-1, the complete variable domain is DVKVTQSSRYLVKRTGEKVFLECVQDMDHENMFWYRQDPGLGLRLIYFSYDVKMKEKGDIPEGYSVSREKKERFSLILESASTNQTSMYLCASIATARNTEAFFGQGTRLTVV.

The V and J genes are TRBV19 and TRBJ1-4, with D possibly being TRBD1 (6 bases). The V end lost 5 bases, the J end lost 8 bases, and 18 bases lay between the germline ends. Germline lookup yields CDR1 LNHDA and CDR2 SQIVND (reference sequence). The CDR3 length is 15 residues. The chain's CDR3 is CASSDILQGTEKLFF. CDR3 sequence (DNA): TGTGCCAGTAGTGACATATTACAGGGCACCGAAAAACTGTTTTTT.

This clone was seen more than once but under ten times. CDR3 sequence reads: CASSAVNSGANVLTF. The CDR3 region has the DNA TGTGCCAGCAGTGCCGTAAACTCTGGGGCCAACGTCCTGACTTTC. The J gene is TRBJ2-6, the V gene TRBV2, with D unresolved. Trimming left V 4 bases short and J 0 bases short, with 7 bases between. This CDR3 comprises 15 residues. CDR1 SNHLY and CDR2 FYNNEI come from the germline V gene.